This is a list of T cell receptor beta chains from one sample in a study of T cells in Graves' hyperthyroidism and ophthalmopathy. TCRdb analysed the multiplex PCR reads with MiXCR anew, one entry per CDR3 protein. Among about half a million distinct CDR3 sequences listed, less than 25% were seen once. Source material: blood. These receptor sequences come from a woman in her 30s with Graves' ophthalmopathy. Both conserved end residues are part of each CDR3. D genes are given only for firm matches. Some rows mark clone size as missing; the rest say once, few, many or name a class of expanded clone.

TRBD2,many,TRBJ2-7,TRBV2,CASSERREGTAQYF,TGTGCCAGCAGTGAAAGGCGGGAGGGGACGGCGCAGTACTTC
.,few,TRBJ1-1,TRBV5-1,CASSLEGFMNTEAFF,TGCGCCAGCAGCTTGGAGGGGTTCATGAACACTGAAGCTTTCTTT
.,many,TRBJ1-5,TRBV12-3/TRBV12-4,CASSSANQPQHF,TGTGCCAGCAGTTCTGCTAATCAGCCCCAGCATTTT
.,.,TRBJ2-2,TRBV6-5,CASSHEPTGELFF,TGTGCCAGCAGTCACGAACCTACCGGGGAGCTGTTTTTT
TRBD1,many,TRBJ1-2,TRBV7-2,CASSSDRAGYTF,TGTGCCAGCAGCTCCGACAGGGCTGGCTACACCTTC
.,.,TRBJ1-2,TRBV2,CASRVFEYGYTF,TGTGCCAGCAGGGTATTCGAATATGGCTACACCTTC
.,.,TRBJ2-7,TRBV7-9,CASSLSAGEQYF,TGTGCCAGCAGCTTATCGGCGGGAGAGCAGTACTTC
TRBD1,.,TRBJ1-2,TRBV12-3/TRBV12-4,CASRETGGVGYTF,TGTGCCAGCAGAGAGACAGGGGGCGTAGGTTACACCTTC
.,many,TRBJ1-2,TRBV6-1,CASRPTLGGYAF,TGTGCCAGCAGACCGACATTGGGAGGCTACGCCTTC
.,.,TRBJ2-7,TRBV28,CASMRGSVMSEQYF,TGTGCCAGCATGAGGGGGAGCGTGATGAGCGAGCAGTACTTC
TRBD1,many,TRBJ2-5,TRBV2,CASRIGTGGGETQYF,TGTGCCAGCAGAATCGGGACAGGGGGCGGAGAGACCCAGTACTTC
TRBD2,.,TRBJ2-3,TRBV5-1,CASIAGGGTDTQYF,TGCGCCAGCATAGCGGGAGGAGGCACAGATACGCAGTATTTT
.,many,TRBJ1-1,TRBV6-5,CASRTAPNTEAFF,TGTGCCAGCCGTACAGCACCGAACACTGAAGCTTTCTTT
.,many,TRBJ1-6,TRBV2,CASREGYNSPLHF,TGTGCCAGCAGAGAAGGCTATAATTCACCCCTCCACTTT
.,.,TRBJ2-7,TRBV30,CAWSVSNTYEQYF,TGTGCCTGGAGTGTATCCAATACCTACGAGCAGTACTTC
.,many,TRBJ1-5,TRBV5-1,CASSTEPNQPQHF,TGCGCCAGCAGCACAGAGCCGAATCAGCCCCAGCATTTT
.,.,TRBJ2-7,TRBV12-3/TRBV12-4,CASSLGRKRVYEQYF,TGTGCCAGCAGTTTAGGCAGGAAAAGGGTCTACGAGCAGTACTTC
.,.,TRBJ1-1,TRBV6-5,CASSSSDGARAQAFF,TGTGCCAGCAGTTCATCAGATGGTGCCCGAGCCCAAGCTTTCTTT
TRBD2,.,TRBJ2-2,TRBV6-2/TRBV6-3,CASRSSPGGGELFF,TGTGCCAGCAGGTCGTCCCCGGGGGGCGGGGAGCTGTTTTTT
TRBD1,many,TRBJ1-5,TRBV6-2/TRBV6-3,CASSYSTGGSFGNQPQHF,TGTGCCAGCAGTTACTCCACAGGGGGCTCGTTTGGCAATCAGCCCCAGCATTTT
.,few,TRBJ1-2,TRBV3-1,CASSQTYPGNYGYTF,TGTGCCAGCAGCCAAACGTACCCCGGAAACTATGGCTACACCTTC
.,.,TRBJ1-2,TRBV6-5,CAALGREEGYTF,TGTGCCGCACTTGGGAGGGAGGAGGGCTACACCTTC
.,few,TRBJ2-5,TRBV6-5,CASSYLYPAYQETQYF,TGTGCCAGCAGTTACCTCTACCCCGCCTACCAAGAGACCCAGTACTTC
TRBD1,many,TRBJ1-1,TRBV5-1,CASSTWTGGTEAFF,TGCGCCAGCAGCACCTGGACAGGGGGCACTGAAGCTTTCTTT
TRBD2,.,TRBJ2-7,TRBV13,CASSLDHSGRAGEQYF,TGTGCCAGCAGCTTGGACCATAGCGGGAGGGCCGGTGAGCAGTACTTC
TRBD1,few,TRBJ1-5,TRBV12-3/TRBV12-4,CASSFGQVRQPQHF,TGTGCCAGCAGTTTTGGACAGGTTCGTCAGCCCCAGCATTTT
.,many,TRBJ1-1,TRBV5-1,CASSLEAENTEAFF,TGCGCCAGCAGCTTGGAAGCGGAAAACACTGAAGCTTTCTTT
TRBD1,many,TRBJ1-5,TRBV19,CASSHRGPSQPQHF,TGTGCCAGTAGCCACAGGGGGCCAAGTCAGCCCCAGCATTTT
TRBD1,few,TRBJ2-7,TRBV11-3,CASSEAGTGTYEQYF,TGTGCCAGCAGCGAGGCCGGGACAGGGACCTACGAGCAGTACTTC
TRBD1,.,TRBJ2-2,TRBV24-1,CATSDTGTGTTGELFF,TGTGCCACCAGTGATACTGGGACAGGGACCACCGGGGAGCTGTTTTTT
TRBD1,.,TRBJ1-1,TRBV6-1,CASSEPGQAFTEAFF,TGTGCCAGCAGTGAACCGGGACAGGCTTTCACTGAAGCTTTCTTT
.,.,TRBJ2-5,TRBV29-1,CSVDSGSGETQYF,TGCAGCGTGGATAGCGGCTCTGGGGAGACCCAGTACTTC
.,many,TRBJ1-2,TRBV20-1,CSARDVGDYGYTF,TGCAGTGCTAGAGATGTCGGCGACTATGGCTACACCTTC
.,many,TRBJ2-5,TRBV6-1,CASSEAGGSRTQYF,TGTGCCAGCAGTGAAGCGGGAGGCTCCCGGACCCAGTACTTC
TRBD2,.,TRBJ2-2,TRBV28,CASRQRGPTGELFF,TGTGCCAGCAGGCAGCGGGGGCCCACCGGGGAGCTGTTTTTT
.,many,TRBJ1-3,TRBV19,CASTVNPWPGNTIYF,TGTGCCAGTACAGTGAATCCCTGGCCCGGAAACACCATATATTTT
.,.,TRBJ2-2,TRBV7-8,CASINRRQAGGELFF,TGTGCCAGCATTAATAGAAGACAGGCCGGCGGGGAGCTGTTTTTT
TRBD1,many,TRBJ2-2,TRBV24-1,CATSDPGQGWTGELFF,TGTGCCACCAGTGACCCGGGACAGGGGTGGACCGGGGAGCTGTTTTTT
.,many,TRBJ1-1,TRBV5-1,CASSLPANTEAFF,TGTGCCAGCAGTTTACCCGCGAACACTGAAGCTTTCTTT